The next 24 T cell receptor beta chains were all read from a single sample in a study of regulatory T cells in long-lasting Graves disease. Libraries of TCR beta came from iRepertoire HTBI primers plus Arm-PCR of CDR3 regions. TCRdb fed the multiplex PCR reads into MiXCR, producing one record per CDR3 protein. There are hundreds of thousands of distinct CDR3 sequences in the sample; around a fifth occur only once, and around 13% lies in the top ten. The time point denotes: persistent/refractory GD, antithyroid drugs over 5 years with positive TRAb. Scientists built the TCR library using RNA that was extracted from PBMCs. The material sequenced was peripheral blood mononuclear cells (PBMCs), taken when the disease was refractory, from a patient treated with antithyroid drugs. The receptors shown here come from a female donor with Graves disease.

Of note for this clonotype: At one of its ends the junction is not consistent with the germline gene, which may arise from a read error. CDR3 protein: CSARQEFPTGEPFF. CDR3 in DNA: TGCAGCGCCCGACAGGAATTCCCCACCGGGGAGCCGTTTTTT. The J gene is TRBJ2-2, the V gene TRBV29-1; possibly TRBD1 for D (6 bases). Germline V gives CDR1 SQVTM, CDR2 ANQGSEA. The CDR3 contains 14 residues.

This CDR3 is CASSWDSANTGELFF. CDR3 nucleotides: TGTGCCAGCAGCTGGGACAGTGCGAACACCGGGGAGCTGTTTTTT. The gene calls are TRBV7-9 and TRBJ2-2; 7 bases align to TRBD1. The CDR3 covers 15 residues. Per the germline V gene, CDR1 is SEHNR and CDR2 is FQNEAQ (reference sequence). The trim removed 4 bases at V and 0 bases at J, leaving 2 bases unmatched.

The J gene is TRBJ2-7, the V gene TRBV18; TRBD2 agrees at 8 bases. V dropped 2 bases and J dropped 5; count of bases not matched to a gene: 2. The CDR3 has 13 residues. Germline values: CDR1 KGHSH, CDR2 LQKENI. DNA for the CDR3: TGTGCCAGCTCACCAAGGACTAGCCACGAGCAGTACTTC. Amino acids: CASSPRTSHEQYF.

This clonotype turned up a few times. The chain is built from TRBV28 and TRBJ1-5; D not resolved. Germline V gene sequence: CDR1 MDHEN, CDR2 SYDVKM. The CDR3 has 13 residues. V was shortened by 3 bases and J by 9 bases, with 12 bases between the two germline ends. CDR3 bases: TGTGCCAGCAGTTTCCGAAGCTGGCCGCCCCAGCATTTT. It encodes CASSFRSWPPQHF. Complete variable domain (other parts from reference TRBV28 and TRBJ1-5): DVKVTQSSRYLVKRTGEKVFLECVQDMDHENMFWYRQDPGLGLRLIYFSYDVKMKEKGDIPEGYSVSREKKERFSLILESASTNQTSMYLCASSFRSWPPQHFGDGTRLSIL.

V gene TRBV20-1 combines with J gene TRBJ2-3, with 9 bases matching TRBD2. This CDR3 contains 16 residues. The germline CDR1 and CDR2 sequences are DFQATT and SNEGSKA (reference sequence). Trimming cost V 3 bases and J 8 bases; bases outside gene matches: 15. The CDR3 region has the DNA TGCAGTGCTAGGCCCCCTTTGTTGCGGGGGGGCATTACGCAGTATTTT. It yields the protein CSARPPLLRGGITQYF.

The chain couples TRBV28 to TRBJ2-7; D remains ambiguous. This CDR3 comprises 12 residues. The V gene's germline CDR1 is MDHEN and CDR2 SYDVKM. V was trimmed by 7 bases and J by 3 bases, leaving 10 bases between them. The CDR3 is CASTSTGYEQYF. CDR3 in DNA: TGTGCCAGCACCTCGACCGGCTACGAGCAGTACTTC.

This clonotype was detected ten times or more. The chain joins TRBV2 to TRBJ1-6, with D hard to call. Germline assignment: CDR1 SNHLY and CDR2 FYNNEI. The CDR3 is made up of 13 amino acids. V dropped 4 bases and J dropped 7 bases, with 8 bases sitting between them. The chain's CDR3 is CASSGEVNSPLHF. Here the CDR3 DNA reads TGTGCCAGCAGTGGGGAGGTGAATTCACCCCTCCACTTT.

This clonotype was counted ten times or more. The chain is built from TRBV29-1 and TRBJ1-1; D not resolved. Trimming pared 8 bases from V and 1 base from J, leaving 11 bases between. The CDR3 is 12 residues long. CDR1 and CDR2 from the germline V gene are SQVTM and ANQGSEA. CDR3 nucleotide sequence: TGCAGCTCCAGCTGGGGGAACACTGAAGCTTTCTTT. This sequence encodes CSSSWGNTEAFF.

This clonotype was found many times. The CDR3 reads CASGAAKVRNEKLFF. The CDR3 DNA reads TGTGCCAGCGGAGCGGCGAAAGTACGTAATGAAAAACTGTTTTTT. The chain couples TRBV7-2 to TRBJ1-4; D ambiguous. Trimming stripped 8 bases from V and 4 bases from J, with 17 bases between. The CDR3 sequence is 15 residues long. CDR1 SGHTA and CDR2 FQGNSA come from the germline V gene.

This clonotype was detected ten times or more. This sequence joins TRBV28 and TRBJ1-4, with TRBD1 matching over 7 bases. The CDR3 loop spans 15 amino acids. Germline V gene data show CDR1 as MDHEN and CDR2 as SYDVKM. The junction had 8 bases not matched to a gene; V was cut back by 5 bases and J by 5 bases. The CDR3: CASSLGQAGNEKLFF. The CDR3 coding sequence is TGTGCCAGCAGTCTCGGACAGGCAGGGAATGAAAAACTGTTTTTT.

The chain has TRBV29-1 and TRBJ2-2, with 9 nucleotides matching TRBD2. V shed 6 bases, J shed 4 bases, and the junction held 6 bases outside the gene matches. Germline assignment: CDR1 SQVTM and CDR2 ANQGSEA. The CDR3 consists of 14 residues. The CDR3 DNA reads as TGCAGCGTCCGGGGGCGGGAGGGCACCGGGGAGCTGTTTTTT. The encoded protein is CSVRGREGTGELFF.

This clonotype occurred many times. The V gene is TRBV28, the J gene TRBJ1-5; TRBD1 is a possible D gene (6 bases). Between the trimmed V and J ends, which lost 5 bases and 2 bases, there was a span of 10 bases. The germline CDR1 and CDR2 sequences are MDHEN and SYDVKM. The CDR3 extends over 14 amino acids. Here the CDR3 DNA reads TGTGCCAGCAGTAAGGGGGAGGGCAATCAGCCCCAGCATTTT. Its translation is CASSKGEGNQPQHF.

This clonotype was observed a few times. The rearrangement joins TRBV7-8 to TRBJ1-4; weak D call: TRBD1 (5 bases). The CDR3 is 15 amino acids. V lost 4 bases and J lost 0, with 9 bases in between. CDR1 and CDR2 (germline): SGHVS, FQNEAQ. The CDR3 region has the DNA TGTGCCAGCAGCTCCTGGGACTCAACTAATGAAAAACTGTTTTTT. It specifies CASSSWDSTNEKLFF.

The chain has TRBV12-3 or TRBV12-4 and TRBJ2-7; a weak D match, TRBD2 (5 bases). V lost 5 bases, J lost 4 bases, and 12 bases lay in between. The CDR3 extends over 13 amino acids. CDR3 bases: TGTGCCAGCAGTCGACGGCCGGGATACGAGCAGTACTTC. Its protein product is CASSRRPGYEQYF.

This clonotype was recorded many times. The chain has TRBV30 and TRBJ1-4; D not certain. V was cut by 5 bases and J by 3 bases, with 13 bases left in between. Per germline, CDR1 GTSNPN and CDR2 SVGIG (reference sequence). This CDR3 has 14 amino acids. The CDR3, as DNA: TGTGCCTGGCGAGGCTTGAGCGCTAATGAAAAACTGTTTTTT. Protein: CAWRGLSANEKLFF.

The chain couples TRBV7-3 to TRBJ2-2, with D uncertain. Trimming removed 0 bases from V and 3 bases from J, with 20 bases in between. This CDR3 comprises 19 residues. Germline CDR1 SGHTA, CDR2 FQGTGA. The CDR3 coding sequence is TGTGCCAGCAGCTTAACGGGAACCAGAGGATTAGGACACACCGGGGAGCTGTTTTTT. This translates into CASSLTGTRGLGHTGELFF.

The chain recombines TRBV20-1 with TRBJ1-1; D gene unclear. The germline V and J ends were trimmed by 5 bases and 5 bases, with 18 bases remaining between them. Germline V gives CDR1 DFQATT, CDR2 SNEGSKA (reference sequence). The CDR3 length is 14 residues. The CDR3 loop is CSASAFVGGTEAFF. In nucleotides, the CDR3 is TGCAGTGCTTCCGCTTTCGTGGGTGGGACTGAAGCTTTCTTT.

In regard to this clonotype: A far larger clone is off by one base, so a read error is likely. The chain links TRBV7-9 to TRBJ2-5; perhaps TRBD1 as D (6 bases). This CDR3 contains 12 residues. Germline V gives CDR1 SEHNR, CDR2 FQNEAQ (reference sequence). CDR3 coding DNA: TGTGCCGGCAGCCTACAGGGCGAGACCCAGTACTTC. Its protein product is CAGSLQGETQYF. The full variable domain, completed using reference TRBV7-9 and TRBJ2-5, is DTGVSQNPRHKITKRGQNVTFRCDPISEHNRLYWYRQTLGQGPEFLTYFQNEAQLEKSRLLSDRFSAERPKGSFSTLEIQRTEQGDSAMYLCAGSLQGETQYFGPGTRLLVL.

This chain joins TRBV19 and TRBJ1-3; no reliable D call. Trimming removed 4 bases at V and 0 bases at J, with 13 bases between. The CDR3 spans 16 residues. The germline CDR1 and CDR2 sequences are LNHDA and SQIVND (reference sequence). Here the CDR3 DNA reads TGTGCCAGTAGTACAAGGTCGACTTCCTCTGGAAACACCATATATTTT. Its protein is CASSTRSTSSGNTIYF.

Remarks on this clonotype: A single base is all that separates this from a far larger clone, so a read error is likely. The chain joins TRBV5-6 to TRBJ1-5; D ambiguous. Deletions cut 0 bases from V and 0 bases from J, with 4 bases between. Germline CDR1 reads SGHDT; CDR2 reads YYEEEE. The length of the CDR3 is 14 residues. CDR3 sequence reads: CASSLESSNQPQHF. Written as DNA, the CDR3 is TGTGCCAGCAGCTTGGAATCTAGCAATCAGCCCCAGCATTTT. Together with reference TRBV5-6 and TRBJ1-5, the CDR3 gives the full variable domain: DAGVTQSPTHLIKTRGQQVTLRCSPKSGHDTVSWYQQALGQGPQFIFQYYEEEERQRGNFPDRFSGHQFPNYSSELNVNALLLGDSALYLCASSLESSNQPQHFGDGTRLSIL.

This clonotype appeared a few times. This chain links TRBV6-5 with TRBJ2-1, with D possibly being TRBD1 or TRBD2 (6 bases each). The V gene lost 0 bases and the J gene lost 3 bases, with 15 bases spanning the gap. The CDR3 is 17 amino acids. Germline V lookup: CDR1 MNHEY, CDR2 SVGAGI. CDR3 sequence reads: CASSYSGGLTGYNEQFF. In DNA form, the CDR3 reads TGTGCCAGCAGTTACTCAGGGGGACTCACGGGCTACAATGAGCAGTTCTTC.

The gene calls are TRBV28 and TRBJ2-1; TRBD1 matches 7 bases. Looked up from germline, CDR1 is MDHEN and CDR2 is SYDVKM. V gave up 5 bases and J gave up 11 bases; unmatched junction bases: 15. The CDR3 sequence is 15 residues long. Here the CDR3 DNA reads TGTGCCAGCAGTGCCTCCCCGGGACAGCCATCGAAGCAGTTCTTC. Its translation: CASSASPGQPSKQFF.

Comment on this clonotype: Given a much more abundant clone one base away, this may be a read error. The rearrangement joins TRBV7-2 to TRBJ2-5; 10 positions match TRBD2. This CDR3 has 18 amino acids. The germline gives CDR1 SGHTA, CDR2 FQGNSA. CDR3 DNA: TGTGCCGGCAGCTTCGGGATCCCCTCTAGCGGGAGAATGGAGACCCAGTACTTC. Residues: CAGSFGIPSSGRMETQYF.

This clonotype has ten or more counts. The chain employs TRBV7-2 and TRBJ2-7; the D gene is possibly TRBD1 (5 bases). CDR1 is SGHTA and CDR2 is FQGNSA in the germline V gene. The CDR3 spans 14 residues. V lost 5 bases, J lost 0 bases, and 11 bases lay in between. Written as DNA, the CDR3 is TGTGCCAGCAGCCGACAGCTTAGCTCCTACGAGCAGTACTTC. This gives the protein CASSRQLSSYEQYF.